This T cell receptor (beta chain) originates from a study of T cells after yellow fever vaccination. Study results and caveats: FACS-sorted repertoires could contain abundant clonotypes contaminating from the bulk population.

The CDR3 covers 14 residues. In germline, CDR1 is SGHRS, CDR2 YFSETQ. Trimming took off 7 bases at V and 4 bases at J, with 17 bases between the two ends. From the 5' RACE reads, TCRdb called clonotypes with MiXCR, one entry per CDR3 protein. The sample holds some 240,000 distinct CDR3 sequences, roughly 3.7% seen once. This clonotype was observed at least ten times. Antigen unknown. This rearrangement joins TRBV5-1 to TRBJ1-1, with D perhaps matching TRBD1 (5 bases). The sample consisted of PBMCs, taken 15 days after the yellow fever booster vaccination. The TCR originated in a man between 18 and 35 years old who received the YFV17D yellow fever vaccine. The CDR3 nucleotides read TGCGCCAGCTTCCCGGGGCCGGAGAGCACTGAAGCTTTCTTT. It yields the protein CASFPGPESTEAFF.